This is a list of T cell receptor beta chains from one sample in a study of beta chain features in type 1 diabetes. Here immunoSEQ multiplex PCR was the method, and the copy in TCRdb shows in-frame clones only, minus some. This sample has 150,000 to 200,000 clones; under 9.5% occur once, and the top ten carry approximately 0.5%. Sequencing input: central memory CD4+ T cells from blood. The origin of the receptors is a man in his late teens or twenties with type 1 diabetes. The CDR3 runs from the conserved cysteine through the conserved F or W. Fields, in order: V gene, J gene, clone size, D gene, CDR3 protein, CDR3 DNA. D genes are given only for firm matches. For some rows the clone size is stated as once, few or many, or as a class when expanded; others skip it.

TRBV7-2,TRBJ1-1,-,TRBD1,CASSSQPSYRGKTEAFF,TGTGCCAGCAGCTCACAACCCTCTTACAGGGGGAAGACTGAAGCTTTCTTT
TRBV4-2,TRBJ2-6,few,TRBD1,CASSQEGPDRRNVANVLTF,TGTGCCAGCAGCCAAGAGGGTCCGGACAGGCGTAATGTGGCCAACGTCCTGACTTTC
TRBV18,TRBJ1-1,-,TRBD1,CASSQGADTEAFF,TGTGCCAGCTCCCAGGGGGCCGACACTGAAGCTTTCTTT
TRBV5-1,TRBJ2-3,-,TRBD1,CASSLQPRTGQSTDTQYF,TGCGCCAGCAGCTTGCAGCCCCGGACAGGACAGAGCACAGATACGCAGTATTTT
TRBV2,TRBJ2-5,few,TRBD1,CASSNAWGQGAGETQYF,TGTGCCAGCAGCAACGCGTGGGGACAGGGGGCCGGAGAGACCCAGTACTTC
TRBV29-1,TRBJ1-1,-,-,CSVVRVFGTEAFF,TGCAGCGTTGTCAGGGTTTTCGGCACTGAAGCTTTCTTT
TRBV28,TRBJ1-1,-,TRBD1,CATRQGGTEAFF,TGTGCCACACGACAGGGGGGCACTGAAGCTTTCTTT
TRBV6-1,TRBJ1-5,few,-,CASSVRGHSNQPQHF,TGTGCCAGCAGTGTAAGGGGCCATAGCAATCAGCCCCAGCATTTT
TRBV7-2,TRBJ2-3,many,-,CASSPFRGADTQYF,TGTGCCAGCAGCCCTTTTCGCGGGGCAGATACGCAGTATTTT
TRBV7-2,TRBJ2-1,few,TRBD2,CASSRTGTSGGEQFF,TGTGCCAGCAGCCGAACCGGGACTAGCGGTGGTGAGCAGTTCTTC
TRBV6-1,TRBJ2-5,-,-,CASGLGLPGETQYF,TGTGCCAGCGGCCTAGGTCTTCCGGGTGAGACCCAGTACTTC
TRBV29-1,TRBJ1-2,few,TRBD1,CSGKDRGPDGYTF,TGCAGCGGAAAAGACAGGGGGCCCGATGGCTACACCTTC
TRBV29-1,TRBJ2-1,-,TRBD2,CSVSEGLAGVNEQFF,TGCAGCGTAAGCGAGGGACTAGCGGGGGTCAATGAGCAGTTCTTC
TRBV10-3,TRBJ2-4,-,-,CAAQASLAKNIQYF,TGTGCCGCACAGGCTTCACTAGCCAAAAACATTCAGTACTTC
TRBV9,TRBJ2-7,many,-,CASSVAIGEQYF,TGTGCCAGCAGCGTAGCTATCGGCGAGCAGTACTTC
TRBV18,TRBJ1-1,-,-,CASSPGRTNTEAFF,TGTGCCAGCTCACCCGGACGGACAAACACTGAAGCTTTCTTT
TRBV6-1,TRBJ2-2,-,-,CASRQGHVTGELFF,TGTGCCAGCAGACAGGGACACGTCACCGGGGAGCTGTTTTTT
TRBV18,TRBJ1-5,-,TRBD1,CASSDGTGSNQPQHF,TGTGCCAGCTCTGACGGGACAGGGAGCAATCAGCCCCAGCATTTT
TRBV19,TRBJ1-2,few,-,CASNRQNYGYTF,TGTGCCAGTAACCGACAGAACTATGGCTACACCTTC
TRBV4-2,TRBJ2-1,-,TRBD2,CASSQSGRDRNEQFF,TGTGCCAGCAGCCAGAGCGGGAGAGATCGAAATGAGCAGTTCTTC
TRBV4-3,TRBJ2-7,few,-,CASSQDFRTDFPYEQYF,TGCGCCAGCAGCCAAGATTTTAGGACAGATTTCCCCTACGAGCAGTACTTC
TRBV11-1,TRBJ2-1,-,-,CASSEWSSYNEQFF,TGTGCCAGCAGCGAATGGAGTTCCTACAATGAGCAGTTCTTC
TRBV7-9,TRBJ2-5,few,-,CASSYNSGNQETQYF,TGTGCCAGCAGTTACAATTCGGGTAACCAAGAGACCCAGTACTTC
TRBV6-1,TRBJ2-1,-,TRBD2,CASSKGLAPNEQFF,TGTGCCAGCAGTAAGGGACTAGCTCCCAATGAGCAGTTCTTC
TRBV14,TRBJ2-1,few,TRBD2,CASSQVAGGNEQFF,TGTGCCAGCAGCCAAGTAGCGGGGGGCAATGAGCAGTTCTTC
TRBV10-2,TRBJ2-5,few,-,CASTNQETQYF,TGCGCCAGCACCAACCAAGAGACCCAGTACTTC
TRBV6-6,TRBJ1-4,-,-,CASSYPTGRVEKLFF,TGTGCCAGCAGTTATCCGACAGGAAGGGTGGAAAAACTGTTTTTT
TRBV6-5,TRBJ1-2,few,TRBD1,CASSYLQGSNYGYTF,TGTGCCAGCAGTTACTTACAGGGGAGTAACTATGGCTACACCTTC